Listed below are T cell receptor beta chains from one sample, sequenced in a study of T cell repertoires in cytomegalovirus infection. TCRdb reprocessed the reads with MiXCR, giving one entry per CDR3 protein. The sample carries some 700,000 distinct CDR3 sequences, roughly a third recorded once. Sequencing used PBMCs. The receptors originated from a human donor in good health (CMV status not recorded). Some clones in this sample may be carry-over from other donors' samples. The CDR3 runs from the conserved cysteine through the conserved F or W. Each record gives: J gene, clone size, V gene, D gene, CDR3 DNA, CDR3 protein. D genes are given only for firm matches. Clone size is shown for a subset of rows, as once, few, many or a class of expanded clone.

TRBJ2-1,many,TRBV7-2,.,TGTGCCAGCAGTCTTAGAAGGAATGAGCAGTTCTTC,CASSLRRNEQFF
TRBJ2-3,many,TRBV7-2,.,TGTGCCAGCAGCTTAAAGAGCGGAGATACGCAGTATTTT,CASSLKSGDTQYF
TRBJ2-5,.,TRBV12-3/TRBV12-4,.,TGTGCCAGCAGTCCAGGAAACAAAGAGACCCAGTACTTC,CASSPGNKETQYF
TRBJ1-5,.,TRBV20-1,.,TGCAGTGCTAGATCGGGAGCGAAGAATCAGCCCCAGCATTTT,CSARSGAKNQPQHF
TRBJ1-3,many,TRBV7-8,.,TGTGCCAGCAGCCGAGGGGACATTCAGCGAAACACCATATATTTT,CASSRGDIQRNTIYF
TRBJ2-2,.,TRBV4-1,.,TGCGCCAGCAGCCGACGGGACACCGGGGGCGGGGAGCTGTTTTTT,CASSRRDTGGGELFF
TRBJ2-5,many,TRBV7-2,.,TGTGCCACCGAGCTTCTCGGAGAGGGTCAAGAGACCCAGTACTTC,CATELLGEGQETQYF
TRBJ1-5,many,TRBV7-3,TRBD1,TGTGCCAGCAGCTTATGGGACAGGGGGCAGGGTCAGCCCCAGCATTTT,CASSLWDRGQGQPQHF
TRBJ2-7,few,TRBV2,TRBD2,TGTGCCAGCACACCGGATGTGGGACGTCGGACTAGCGGGAGAAACGAGCAGTACTTC,CASTPDVGRRTSGRNEQYF
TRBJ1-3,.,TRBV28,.,TGTGCCAGCAGTCCTTACACACAGGCAGCCATCTCTCGCAACACCATATATTTT,CASSPYTQAAISRNTIYF
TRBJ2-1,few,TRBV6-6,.,TGTGCCAGCAGTTTGAGACCGGGACCCCAAATCTACAATGAGCAGTTCTTC,CASSLRPGPQIYNEQFF
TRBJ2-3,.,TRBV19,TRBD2,TGTGCCAGTAGTATGGGTAGCGGGAGCACAGATACGCAGTATTTT,CASSMGSGSTDTQYF
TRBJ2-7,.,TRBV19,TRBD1,TGTGCCAGTAGTATGGCGGGACAGGGGGTCCCGGACGAGCAGTACTTC,CASSMAGQGVPDEQYF
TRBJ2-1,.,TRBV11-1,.,TGTGCCAGCGGAAGAGCAGGGGGGAACAATGAGCAGTTCTTC,CASGRAGGNNEQFF
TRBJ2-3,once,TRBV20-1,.,TGCAGTGCTGGAGACGGAACAGATACGCAGTATTTT,CSAGDGTDTQYF
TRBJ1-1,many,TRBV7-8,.,TGTGCCAGCAGTGGGACCCGCGGGGCGGCGAACACTGAAGCTTTCTTT,CASSGTRGAANTEAFF